What follows are 8 T cell receptor beta chains derived from one specimen sequenced in a study of T cells after yellow fever vaccination (dated by TCRdb to between 2018 and 2021). Receptor amplification or capture employed 5' RACE. The run used an Illumina HiSeq 2500. TCRdb trimmed public reads at Q25 via fastp, called clones via MiXCR and kept in-frame beta chains. Records with the same CDR3 protein are collapsed into one entry carrying the most frequent genes and DNA. The sample table lists around 610,000 distinct CDR3 sequences, about 14% of them with a count of one. The leading ten clones occupy over 13% of the sample. Read against the paper, the sample's treatment or condition label means: live attenuated yellow fever vaccine strain. The specimen comprised PBMCs, sampled on the day of the yellow fever booster vaccination. The receptors derive from a man aged 25 to 40 who received the YFV17D yellow fever vaccine.

This clonotype was detected only a few times. The chain recombines TRBV15 with TRBJ2-7; D remains unclear. This CDR3 contains 12 residues. Deletions cut 1 base from V and 5 bases from J, with 6 bases between. CDR1 LNHNV and CDR2 YYDKDF come from the germline V gene (reference sequence). CDR3 region: CATSRGWNEQYF. In DNA form, the CDR3 reads TGTGCCACCAGCAGAGGATGGAACGAGCAGTACTTC.

This clonotype occurred a few times. Here the CDR3 DNA reads TGCAGTGCCACCACAGGGGAAGAGACCCAGTACTTC. Protein product: CSATTGEETQYF. V and J are TRBV20-1 and TRBJ2-5, with 7 nucleotides matching TRBD1. Germline CDR1 is DFQATT and CDR2 is SNEGSKA (reference sequence). The CDR3 totals 12 residues. After removal of 6 bases from V and 3 bases from J, the junction contained 4 bases not matched to a gene.

This clonotype occurred a few times. The chain is built from TRBV11-2 and TRBJ2-7; tentatively, D is TRBD1 or TRBD2 (5 bases each). V gave up 2 bases and J gave up 0 bases, with 20 bases separating them. The germline CDR1 and CDR2 sequences are SGHAT and FQNNGV. The CDR3 contains 18 residues. The DNA of the CDR3 is TGTGCCAGCAGCTTACAATTAGGTTGGGACGGATTCTCCTACGAGCAGTACTTC. Translating it yields CASSLQLGWDGFSYEQYF.

This clonotype has more than one count but fewer than ten. The chain links TRBV18 to TRBJ2-7; 8 nucleotides line up with TRBD1. V lost 5 bases and J lost 4; bases outside the gene matches: 10. This CDR3 is built from 15 residues. Germline V lookup: CDR1 KGHSH, CDR2 LQKENI. The CDR3 DNA follows: TGTGCCAGCTCAACCACCGGCAGGGGGCAATACGAGCAGTACTTC. Amino acid sequence: CASSTTGRGQYEQYF.

The chain has TRBV5-1 and TRBJ2-1; 9 positions match TRBD1. Germline V gene lookup returns CDR1 SGHRS and CDR2 YFSETQ. Trimming cost V 0 bases and J 6 bases; bases outside gene matches: 7. This CDR3 spans 16 amino acids. The CDR3, as DNA: TGCGCCAGCAGCTTGGGTTACAGGGGGCTGATCAATGAGCAGTTCTTC. Protein sequence: CASSLGYRGLINEQFF.

The chain has TRBV20-1 and TRBJ1-6; tentatively, D is TRBD1 (6 bases). Between the trimmed V and J ends, which lost 3 bases and 6 bases, there was a span of 12 bases. Germline CDR1 DFQATT, CDR2 SNEGSKA (reference sequence). There are 14 residues in the CDR3. CDR3 protein: CSARRGPVNSPLHF. In DNA form, the CDR3 reads TGCAGTGCTAGGCGGGGGCCGGTTAATTCACCCCTCCACTTT.

This clonotype was counted only a few times. The chain carries TRBV11-2 and TRBJ2-5; perhaps TRBD1 as D (6 bases). This CDR3 is 17 amino acids long. V was pared by 0 bases and J by 0 bases, with 14 bases between. The germline V gene has CDR1 SGHAT and CDR2 FQNNGV. The CDR3 region has the DNA TGTGCCAGCAGCTTAGATATAGGGGGATTGTACCAAGAGACCCAGTACTTC. This sequence encodes CASSLDIGGLYQETQYF.

The chain links TRBV15 to TRBJ2-3; D may be TRBD1 (5 bases). The CDR3 runs 12 residues. Trimming took 5 bases from V and 6 from J, leaving 9 bases between them. CDR1 and CDR2 (germline): LNHNV, YYDKDF (reference sequence). CDR3 nucleotide sequence: TGTGCCACCAGCGGTGGGGCGGATACGCAGTATTTT. Translating gives CATSGGADTQYF.